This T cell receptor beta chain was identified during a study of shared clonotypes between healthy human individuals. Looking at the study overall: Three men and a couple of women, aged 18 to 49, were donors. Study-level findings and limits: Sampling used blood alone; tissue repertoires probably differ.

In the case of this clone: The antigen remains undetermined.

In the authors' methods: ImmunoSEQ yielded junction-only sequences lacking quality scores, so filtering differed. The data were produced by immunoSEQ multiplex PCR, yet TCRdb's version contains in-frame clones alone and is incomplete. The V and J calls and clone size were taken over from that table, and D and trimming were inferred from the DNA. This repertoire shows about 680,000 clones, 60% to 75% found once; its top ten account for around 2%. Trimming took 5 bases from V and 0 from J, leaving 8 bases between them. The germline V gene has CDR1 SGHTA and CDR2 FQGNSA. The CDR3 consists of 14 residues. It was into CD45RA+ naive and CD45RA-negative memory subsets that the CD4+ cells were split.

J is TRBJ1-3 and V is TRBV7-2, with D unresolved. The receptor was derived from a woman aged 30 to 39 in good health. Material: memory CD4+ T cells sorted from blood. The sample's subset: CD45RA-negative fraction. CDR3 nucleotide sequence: TGTGCCAGCAGCCCACAACGCTCTGGAAACACCATATATTTT. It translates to CASSPQRSGNTIYF.